This T cell receptor (beta chain) was captured by sequencing in a study of response to subunit inactivated influenza vaccine. Overall study findings and caveats: The authors suggested that few new T cells are recruited per seasonal influenza vaccination.

TCRdb called the RT-PCR reads again in MiXCR, with one record for every CDR3 protein. The sample includes 500,000 to 600,000 distinct CDR3 sequences, 13% of them seen just once. This clonotype was detected only a few times. The antigen remains unidentified. Germline assignment: CDR1 SGHTA and CDR2 FQGNSA. The CDR3 is 13 residues long. V was cut by 8 bases and J by 4 bases, with 12 bases left in between. The chain uses TRBV7-2 and TRBJ2-1; D remains unclear. The TCR comes from a man aged 45-65 years who received an inactivated influenza vaccine. This specimen consisted of PBMCs from blood, obtained roughly 47 days after vaccination. The CDR3 sequence: CASRPPGYNEQFF. CDR3 nucleotide sequence: TGTGCCAGCCGCCCGCCGGGTTACAATGAGCAGTTCTTC.